This T cell receptor beta chain comes out of a study of T cells in Graves' hyperthyroidism and ophthalmopathy. From RNA transcripts, TCR beta CDR3 regions were amplified. A set of HTBI primers served as the primers for a first-round RT-PCR of the TCR CDR3. One entry per CDR3 protein results from TCRdb running MiXCR on the multiplex PCR reads. The table lists some 400,000 distinct CDR3 sequences, about 15% of them singletons. This clonotype was seen at least ten times. The V end was cut by 3 bases, the J end by 8 bases, with 13 bases between. CDR1 is MDHEN, CDR2 SYDVKM, per germline. This CDR3 comprises 13 residues.

The chain employs TRBV28 and TRBJ1-2; D remains unclear. The sequenced material came from blood. This clonotype originated in a woman in her sixties with Graves' hyperthyroidism. The CDR3 DNA follows: TGTGCCAGCAGTTTTCAAACGGCGAAGGGCTACACCTTC. This gives the protein CASSFQTAKGYTF.